Presented here are 6 T cell receptor beta chains from one specimen sequenced in a study of T cell changes during pregnancy in multiple sclerosis. TCRdb keeps only in-frame clones here, not all; method: immunoSEQ multiplex PCR. The profile shows about 24,000 clones, around 90% of them singletons. The sample in question was CD8+ T cells from peripheral blood mononuclear cells, obtained in the third trimester of pregnancy. The receptors originated from a female donor in good health, enrolled as a control in a pregnancy study.

V is TRBV21-1 and J is TRBJ1-4; the DNA was not used to check the table's D call, TRBD1. TRBV21-1 constitutes a pseudogene. CDR3 length: 15 residues. The CDR3 here is CASSTRDRGRKKLFF. The CDR3 DNA is TGTGCCAGCAGCACCCGGGACAGGGGGCGTAAAAAACTGTTTTTT.

The rearrangement links TRBV2 to TRBJ2-4; 9 nucleotides match TRBD1. The germline CDR1 and CDR2 sequences are SNHLY and FYNNEI. Trimming cost V 0 bases and J 9 bases; bases outside gene matches: 9. The CDR3 is 16 residues long. CDR3 sequence (DNA): TGTGCCAGCAGTGAAGCGCGAACAGGGGGCCGTGGCATTCAGTACTTC. Protein product: CASSEARTGGRGIQYF.

The rearrangement joins TRBV27 to TRBJ1-2; maybe TRBD1 (5 bases). This CDR3 is built from 12 residues. V gave up 7 bases and J gave up 0 bases, with 6 bases separating them. In germline, CDR1 is MNHEY, CDR2 SMNVEV (reference sequence). The CDR3 loop reads CASKGANYGYTF. CDR3 DNA: TGTGCCAGCAAAGGGGCTAACTATGGCTACACCTTC.

The rearrangement uses TRBV6-1 and TRBJ1-5, with no clear D. Looked up from germline, CDR1 is MNHNS and CDR2 is SASEGT. V was cut by 3 bases and J by 2 bases, with 11 bases left in between. This CDR3 is 15 amino acids long. CDR3 nucleotide sequence: TGTGCCAGCAGTGACTGGGTCGGGGGCAATCAGCCCCAGCATTTT. Its translation is CASSDWVGGNQPQHF.

The chain couples TRBV5-1 to TRBJ2-1, with D possibly matching TRBD1 (5 bases). CDR3 length: 16 amino acids. With 0 bases removed from V and 6 bases from J, the gap between germline ends came to 16 bases. Germline CDR1 is SGHRS and CDR2 is YFSETQ. This CDR3 is CASSLAGGAYGNEQFF. CDR3 DNA: TGCGCCAGCAGCTTGGCCGGTGGGGCTTACGGCAATGAGCAGTTCTTC. The variable domain in full, with the rest retrieved from reference TRBV5-1 and TRBJ2-1, is KAGVTQTPRYLIKTRGQQVTLSCSPISGHRSVSWYQQTPGQGLQFLFEYFSETQRNKGNFPGRFSGRQFSNSRSEMNVSTLELGDSALYLCASSLAGGAYGNEQFFGPGTRLTVL.

In DNA, the CDR3 is TGTGCCAGCAGCCAAGAATGGGGGCGCGGTCAGCCCCAGCATTTT. Protein sequence: CASSQEWGRGQPQHF. The chain links TRBV4-2 to TRBJ1-5; D may be TRBD1 (6 bases). The CDR3 loop spans 15 amino acids. Trimming took 0 bases from V and 6 from J, leaving 12 bases between them. Looked up from germline, CDR1 is LGHNA and CDR2 is YNFKEQ.